This T cell receptor (beta chain) originates from a study of blood T cell repertoires in COVID-19. Study in general: Italy, Spain and the United States were the sources of the convalescent and acute COVID-19 samples. PBMCs, B-cell-depleted T cells, or T cells were the source of the cDNA or gDNA that made up the material.

This clone was counted only a few times. Original processing methods: Researchers report that nucleated cell counts were estimated from reference gene primer amplification. The assay was immunoSEQ multiplex PCR, and TCRdb's table has in-frame clones only and misses some. D and trimming come from the DNA, and the V and J calls and clone size come from that table. The profile covers roughly 100,000 clones, with approximately 62% appearing a single time and roughly 6% taken by the ten largest. Germline CDR1 is SGHNT and CDR2 is YYREEE (reference sequence). There are 15 residues in the CDR3. The ends lost 4 bases at V and 8 bases at J; junction bases unmatched: 12.

The V call is TRBV5-4, the J call TRBJ2-1; the match to TRBD2 covers 7 bases. The sequenced sample consisted of peripheral blood. This TCR derives from an older man with acute or convalescent COVID-19. DNA of the CDR3: TGTGCCAGCAGCCCTCTTGCGGGAGAACCCGATGAGCAGTTCTTC. It is translated as CASSPLAGEPDEQFF.